One and the same sample provided the 3 T cell receptor beta chains below, sequenced in a study of blood T cell repertoires in COVID-19. Profiling relied on immunoSEQ multiplex PCR, and the TCRdb table lists in-frame clones only, not all of them. The sample contains fewer than 100,000 clones, nearly 90% of which appear only once. Material for sequencing was peripheral blood. The receptor source for this set is a man between 65 and 85 years old with acute or convalescent COVID-19.

The chain is built from TRBV6-5 and TRBJ1-2, with a tentative D call TRBD1 (6 bases). The germline CDR1 and CDR2 sequences are MNHEY and SVGAGI. Trimming removed 4 bases at V and 5 bases at J, with 17 bases between. This CDR3 region has 15 residues. For the CDR3, the DNA is TGTGCCAGCAGTTTAGGGGGGGACCCGAGATATGGCTACACCTTC. Its translation is CASSLGGDPRYGYTF.

This clone has only one observation. The CDR3 DNA reads as TGTGCCAGCAGCTTGGGGGCACAGGCCTTCTCCTACGAGCAGTACTTC. Encoded protein: CASSLGAQAFSYEQYF. The chain uses TRBV11-2 and TRBJ2-7; a possible D gene is TRBD1 (6 bases). From germline, CDR1 is SGHAT and CDR2 FQNNGV. V shed 3 bases and J shed 0 bases, with 15 bases lying between them. This CDR3 spans 16 amino acids.

The rearrangement uses TRBV27 and TRBJ2-2; D is possibly TRBD1 (6 bases). The germline CDR1 and CDR2 sequences are MNHEY and SMNVEV (reference sequence). The ends were cut back, 3 bases at V and 1 base at J, with 12 bases in the middle. The CDR3 sequence is 16 residues long. Written as DNA, the CDR3 is TGTGCCAGCAGTTTTCTCGGGACACTGAACACCGGGGAGCTGTTTTTT. This sequence encodes CASSFLGTLNTGELFF.